This entry concerns a single TCR beta chain. The data derive from a study of CD8+ T cells in alopecia areata. Germline V gives CDR1 MGHRA, CDR2 YSYEKL. This CDR3 region has 16 residues. With 3 bases clipped from V and 7 bases from J, the junction kept 11 bases outside the gene matches. RNA extraction and reverse transcription yielded cDNA as sequencing template. The method was immunoSEQ multiplex PCR; TCRdb's version includes in-frame clones alone and lacks a portion of them. Of some 130,000 clones listed, 49% were seen once; the top ten hold over 15%. This TCR was sampled from a human donor with alopecia areata. The chain is built from TRBV4-1 and TRBJ2-2; 7 positions agree with TRBD2. The sequences come from CD8+ T cells sorted from blood, collected at week 0. The CDR3 sequence: CASSQGGLRGGGELFF. The CDR3 nucleotides are TGCGCCAGCAGCCAGGGGGGGTTGCGGGGTGGCGGGGAGCTGTTTTTT.